This T cell receptor (beta chain) is from a study of T-cell memory formation after mild COVID-19. Study context: TCR clustering was largely donor specific. Broader study findings: Among contracting clones, CD4+ were mainly CM/EM and CD8+ enriched in EMRA. SARS-CoV-2 specificity was not confirmed for second-wave clones peaking on day 37. Several responding clones turned up in pre-infection memory, indicating that cross-reactive memory may have taken part.

From the 5' RACE reads, TCRdb called clonotypes with MiXCR, one entry per CDR3 protein. The sample has about 470,000 distinct CDR3 sequences; about 23% are singletons. The trim removed 0 bases at V and 10 bases at J, leaving 10 bases unmatched. Looked up from germline, CDR1 is LGHNA and CDR2 is YSLEER. The CDR3 is 17 residues long. About this clonotype itself: Its antigen is unidentified.

The gene calls are TRBV4-3 and TRBJ1-6, with 9 positions matching TRBD1. This clonotype originated in an adult woman who had mild COVID-19 (a few samples of this study predate the infection). Cell type and time point are not known. Sequenced sample: PBMCs or a T cell subset sorted from them (not recorded which). The CDR3 sequence: CASSQDVRQGGGSPLHF. The CDR3 region has the DNA TGCGCCAGCAGCCAAGATGTTCGACAGGGGGGCGGGTCACCCCTCCACTTT.